The sequence of this T cell receptor beta chain was determined in a study of OX40 agonist ivuxolimab in advanced cancers. Worth noting for this clone: The antigen remains unidentified.

The method was immunoSEQ multiplex PCR; TCRdb's version includes in-frame clones alone and lacks a portion of them. This table holds 130,000 or so clones, over 75% found once. Study-level points and caveats: CD8+ T cells were the subset that, on average, had more expanded clones than CD4+.

V lost 2 bases, J lost 1 base, and 11 bases lay in between. The CDR3 is 15 amino acids. Germline V gene data show CDR1 as MNHEY and CDR2 as SVGAGI. V usage is TRBV6-5 and J usage is TRBJ1-1, with a tentative D call TRBD1 (5 bases). Sequencing was performed on CD4+ or CD8+ T cells sorted from blood, taken in a trial of the OX40 agonist ivuxolimab. This receptor was taken from an adult with an advanced solid tumor such as melanoma, head and neck, liver or kidney cancer. The CDR3 spells CASSYRGTGNTEAFF. CDR3 nucleotide sequence: TGTGCCAGCAGTTACAGAGGGACGGGGAACACTGAAGCTTTCTTT.